This T cell receptor beta chain was recovered during a study of CXCR4 blockade with PD-1 therapy in pancreatic cancer. General study findings and limits: Tumor clonality averaged about 0.14 versus 0.054 in healthy blood, not predicting survival.

The method was immunoSEQ multiplex PCR; TCRdb's version includes in-frame clones alone and lacks a portion of them. Altogether more than 15,000 clones are present, 55% to 85% being singletons, with the ten largest covering 5% to 6.5%. Comment on this clone: The target antigen is unknown.

This CDR3 is 14 amino acids long. Germline loops: CDR1 LGHNT, CDR2 FRNRAP. No neoadjuvant therapy was given before resection to the patients supplying these archived tumor blocks. Sequencing used tumor tissue. The V and J genes are TRBV12-5 and TRBJ1-4, with D tentatively TRBD1 (5 bases). This clonotype was sampled from a human donor with pancreatic ductal adenocarcinoma. The CDR3 DNA sequence: TGTGCCTCAAAGACGGGACTCCCGGGGGAAAAACTGTTTTTT. Translated, it gives CASKTGLPGEKLFF.